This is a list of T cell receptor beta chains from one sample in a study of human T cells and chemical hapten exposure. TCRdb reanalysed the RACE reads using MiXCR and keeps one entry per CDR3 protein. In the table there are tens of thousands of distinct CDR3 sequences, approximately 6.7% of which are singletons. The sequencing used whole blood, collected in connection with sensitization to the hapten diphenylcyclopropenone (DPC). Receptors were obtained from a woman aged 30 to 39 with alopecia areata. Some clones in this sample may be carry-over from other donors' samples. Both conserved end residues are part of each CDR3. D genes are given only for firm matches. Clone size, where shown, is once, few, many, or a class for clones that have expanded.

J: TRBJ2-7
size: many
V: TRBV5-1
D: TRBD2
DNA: TGCGCCAGCAGACTAGCGGGGGGAACCTACGAGCAGTACTTC
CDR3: CASRLAGGTYEQYF

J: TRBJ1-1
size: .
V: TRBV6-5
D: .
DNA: TGTGCCAGCAGCAGGAACACTGAAGCTTTCTTT
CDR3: CASSRNTEAFF

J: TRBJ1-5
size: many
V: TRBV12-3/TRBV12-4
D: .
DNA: TGTGCCAGCGCTATCTTGGGGAAGGCTCAGCCCCAGCATTTT
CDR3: CASAILGKAQPQHF

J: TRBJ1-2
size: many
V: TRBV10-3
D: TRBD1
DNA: TGTGCCATCAGTGGGACAGGGACGGGCTACACCTTC
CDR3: CAISGTGTGYTF

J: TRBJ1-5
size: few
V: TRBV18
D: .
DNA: TGTGCCAGCTCACCTTCAGGATGGCCCGGCAATCAGCCCCAGCATTTT
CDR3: CASSPSGWPGNQPQHF

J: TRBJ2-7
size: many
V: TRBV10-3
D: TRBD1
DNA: TGTGCCATCAGTAGGAGACAGGGGGCCTACGAGCAGTACTTC
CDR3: CAISRRQGAYEQYF

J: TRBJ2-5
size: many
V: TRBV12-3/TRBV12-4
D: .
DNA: TGTGCCAGCAGTCCTCTTTTTTCGGGGCGAGAGACCCAGTACTTC
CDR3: CASSPLFSGRETQYF

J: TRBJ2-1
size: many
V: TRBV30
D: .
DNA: TGTGCCTGGAGTGTCGGAGGGACCACCTACAATGAGCAGTTCTTC
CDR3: CAWSVGGTTYNEQFF

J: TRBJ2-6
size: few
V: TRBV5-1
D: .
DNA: TGCGCCAGCAGCTACGGGGGTCGTGGTGGGGCCAACGTCCTGACTTTC
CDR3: CASSYGGRGGANVLTF

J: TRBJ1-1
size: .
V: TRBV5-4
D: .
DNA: TGTGCCAGCAGCATTTCAGAAGCGAACACTGAAGCTTTCTTT
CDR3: CASSISEANTEAFF

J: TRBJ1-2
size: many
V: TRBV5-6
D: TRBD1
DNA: TGTGCCAGCAGCTCCTATGGACAGGGCCCCTATGGCTACACCTTC
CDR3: CASSSYGQGPYGYTF

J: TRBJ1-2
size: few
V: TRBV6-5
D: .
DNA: TGTGCCAGCAGTTACTCGATGTCTGGGCACCCAGCGAACTATGGCTACACCTTC
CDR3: CASSYSMSGHPANYGYTF

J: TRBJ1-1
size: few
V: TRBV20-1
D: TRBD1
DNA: TGCAGTGCTAGATCGGGCAGGGGGATAATGAACACTGAAGCTTTCTTT
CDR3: CSARSGRGIMNTEAFF

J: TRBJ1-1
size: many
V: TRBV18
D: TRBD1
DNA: TGTGCCAGCTCAATAGGACAGGACACTGAAGCTTTCTTT
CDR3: CASSIGQDTEAFF

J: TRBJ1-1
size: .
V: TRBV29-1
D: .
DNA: TGCAGCGCCCTAAGGCAGCCTGAAGCTTTCTTT
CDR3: CSALRQPEAFF

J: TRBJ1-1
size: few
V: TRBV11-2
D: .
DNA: TGTGCCAGCAGTAGTCACGAGGAGACTGAAGCTTTCTTT
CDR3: CASSSHEETEAFF

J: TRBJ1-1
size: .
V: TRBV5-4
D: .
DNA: TGTGCCAGCAGCTTAAATTGGCAGGCTGAAGCTTTCTTT
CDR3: CASSLNWQAEAFF

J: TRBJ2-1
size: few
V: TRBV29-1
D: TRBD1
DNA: TGCAGCTCTCGGACAGGGGGCCCCGAGCTGTTCTTC
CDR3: CSSRTGGPELFF

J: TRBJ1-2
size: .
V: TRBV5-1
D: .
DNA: TGCGTCAGCAGCTTGGCCGGGACGCTCTATGGCTACACCTTC
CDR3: CVSSLAGTLYGYTF

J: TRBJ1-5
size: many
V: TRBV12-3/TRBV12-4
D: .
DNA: TGTGCCAGCAGTTTACCGCCACAGGACTATCAGCCCCAGCATTTT
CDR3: CASSLPPQDYQPQHF

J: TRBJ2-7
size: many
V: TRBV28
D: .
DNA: TGTGCCAGCAGCCGGCGGTACGAGCAGTACTTC
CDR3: CASSRRYEQYF

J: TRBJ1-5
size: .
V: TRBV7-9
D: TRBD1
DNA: TGTGCCAGCAGCTTAGGGGTACAGGGGGGACGCAATCAGCCCCAGCATTTT
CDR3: CASSLGVQGGRNQPQHF

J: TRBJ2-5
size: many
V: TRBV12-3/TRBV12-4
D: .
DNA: TGTGCCAGCACCCGTTCATGGGGGCAGGGAGAGACCCAGTACTTC
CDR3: CASTRSWGQGETQYF

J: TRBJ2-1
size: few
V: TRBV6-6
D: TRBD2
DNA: TGTGCCAGCAGTTATTTCACTAGCGCAGCCTTCAATGAGCAGTTCTTC
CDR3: CASSYFTSAAFNEQFF

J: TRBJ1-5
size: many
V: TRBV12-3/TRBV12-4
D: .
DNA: TGTGCCAGCAGTTTATGGGAGGGCAATCAGCCCCAGCATTTT
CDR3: CASSLWEGNQPQHF

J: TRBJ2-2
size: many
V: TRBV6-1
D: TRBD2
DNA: TGTGCCAGCAGTATCGGACTAGCGGGGGGCCGAAACACCGGGGAGCTGTTTTTT
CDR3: CASSIGLAGGRNTGELFF

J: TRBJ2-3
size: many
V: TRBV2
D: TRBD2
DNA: TGTGCCAGCAGTGGGAGCGGGGTCGGCACAGATACGCAGTATTTT
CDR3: CASSGSGVGTDTQYF

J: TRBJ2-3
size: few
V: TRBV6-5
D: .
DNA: TGTGCCAGCAGTTACTCATCGTTAGGTCCCAGCACAGATACGCAGTATTTT
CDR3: CASSYSSLGPSTDTQYF

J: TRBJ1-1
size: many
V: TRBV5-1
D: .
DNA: TGCGCCAGCAGCTTGGTTCAGGAGGGCACTGAAGCTTTCTTT
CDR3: CASSLVQEGTEAFF

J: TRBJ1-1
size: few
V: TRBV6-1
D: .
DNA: TGTGCCAGCAGTTTCTCAGCTCAGGGCAGGACTGAAGCTTTCTTT
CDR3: CASSFSAQGRTEAFF

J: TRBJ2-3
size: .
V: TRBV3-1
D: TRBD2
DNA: TGTGCCAGCAGCCAAGATGTAGCGGGGGGCTTGGATACGCAGTATTTT
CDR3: CASSQDVAGGLDTQYF

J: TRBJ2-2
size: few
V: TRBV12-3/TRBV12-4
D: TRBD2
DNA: TGTGCCAGCAGTTCCTCCGGGACTAGCTGGACCGGGGAGCTGTTTTTT
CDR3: CASSSSGTSWTGELFF

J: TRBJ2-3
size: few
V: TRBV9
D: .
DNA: TGTGCCAGCAGCGGGACAGGGAACCCACCGGGGGGAGATACGCAGTATTTT
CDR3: CASSGTGNPPGGDTQYF

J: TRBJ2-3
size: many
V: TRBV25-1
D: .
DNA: TGTGCCAGCAGTGAAGGCGGGACCAGCACAGATACGCAGTATTTT
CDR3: CASSEGGTSTDTQYF

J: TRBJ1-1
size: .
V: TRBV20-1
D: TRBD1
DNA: TGCAGTGCTGGTAGGACAGGGGAGACTGAAGCTTTCTTT
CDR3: CSAGRTGETEAFF

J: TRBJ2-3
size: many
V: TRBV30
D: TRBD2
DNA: TGTGCCTTGGAGGGCCCTAGCGGCAATACGCAGTATTTT
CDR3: CALEGPSGNTQYF

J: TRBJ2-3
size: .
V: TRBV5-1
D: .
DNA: TGCGCCAGCAGCTTGGGGGATTCGAGGGGTTTT
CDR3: CASSLGDSRGF

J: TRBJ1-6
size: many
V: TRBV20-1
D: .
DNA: TGCAGTGCTAGAGAGAATCTAGGCAGGACGAATTCACCCCTCCACTTT
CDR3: CSARENLGRTNSPLHF

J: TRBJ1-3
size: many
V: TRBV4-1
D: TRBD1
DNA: TGCGCCAGCAGCCAATACAGACAGGGAACTTTCTCTGGAAACACCATATATTTT
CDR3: CASSQYRQGTFSGNTIYF

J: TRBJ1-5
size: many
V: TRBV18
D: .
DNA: TGTGCCAGCTCACCATCCGCAGGGTCCTATAGCAATCAGCCCCAGCATTTT
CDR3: CASSPSAGSYSNQPQHF

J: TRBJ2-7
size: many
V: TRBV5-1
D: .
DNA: TGCGCCAGCAGCCAAACAGGGTTTACCTACGAGCAGTACTTC
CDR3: CASSQTGFTYEQYF

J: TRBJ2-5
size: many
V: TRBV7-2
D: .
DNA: TGTGCCAGCAGCTTACGATTGGGAGAAGAGACCCAGTACTTC
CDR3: CASSLRLGEETQYF

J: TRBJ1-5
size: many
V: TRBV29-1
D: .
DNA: TGCAGCGTGACTCGAAGGGCACAAAGACCCAATCAGCCCCAGCATTTT
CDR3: CSVTRRAQRPNQPQHF